This T cell receptor beta chain was obtained from a study of T-cell memory formation after mild COVID-19. This clonotype was seen many times. Its cognate antigen is unknown. With constant-segment primers, 5'RACE yielded cDNA libraries of TCR alpha and TCR beta that carried sample barcodes and UMIs. TCRdb processed the 5' RACE reads anew with MiXCR; each CDR3 protein has one entry. The sample includes around 250,000 distinct CDR3 sequences, roughly 16% seen only once; the top ten take 20% to 25%. V lost 2 bases to trimming and J lost 1 base, with 5 bases between them. The germline V gene encodes CDR1 SNHLY and CDR2 FYNNEI. The CDR3 covers 13 residues. Study-wide points: Memory from before infection featured some responding clones, which suggests cross-reactive memory joined. Contracting CD8+ clones were enriched in EMRA, CD4+ mainly in CM and EM. A second wave expanding day 15 to 37 was CD4+-biased; contracting clones were balanced.

The TCR was taken from a man aged 18 to 29 who had mild COVID-19 (a few samples of this study predate the infection). Cell type and time point are not known. The chain recombines TRBV2 with TRBJ1-1; D not resolved. Sequencing was performed on PBMCs or a T cell subset sorted from them (not recorded which). CDR3 in DNA: TGTGCCAGCAGTGAATTGGCGAACACTGAAGCTTTCTTT. Its protein is CASSELANTEAFF.